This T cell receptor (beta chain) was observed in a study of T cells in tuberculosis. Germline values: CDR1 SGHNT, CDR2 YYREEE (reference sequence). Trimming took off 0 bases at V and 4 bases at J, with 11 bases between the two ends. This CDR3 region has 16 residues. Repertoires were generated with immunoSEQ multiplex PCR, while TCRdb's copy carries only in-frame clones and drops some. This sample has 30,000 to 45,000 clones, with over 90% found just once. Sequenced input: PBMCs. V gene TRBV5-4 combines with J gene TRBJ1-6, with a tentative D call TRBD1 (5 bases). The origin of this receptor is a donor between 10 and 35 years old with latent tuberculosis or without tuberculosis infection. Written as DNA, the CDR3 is TGTGCCAGCAGCTTGGCCCTCGGGGGGTATAATTCACCCCTCCACTTT. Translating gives CASSLALGGYNSPLHF.